What follows are 20 T cell receptor beta chains derived from one specimen sequenced in a study of cytomegalovirus exposure and HLA in healthy donors (dated by TCRdb to the late 2010s). Libraries were made using the immunoSEQ multiplex PCR assay. In its TCRdb copy, this immuneACCESS table keeps in-frame sequences only and misses some clones. Where compared with another copy, unresolved V genes explain less than half of these, and the others have no known cause. In this sample the table shows some 320,000 clones, 87% of which occur a single time. Jointly, the top ten make up roughly 1.2% of the sample. What was sequenced was PBMCs. These receptor sequences come from a woman aged 30 to 39 in good health and CMV-seropositive.

This sequence joins TRBV5-1 and TRBJ1-4; D unresolved. Deletions cut 2 bases from V and 0 bases from J, with 8 bases between. The CDR3 sequence is 15 residues long. The germline V gene encodes CDR1 SGHRS and CDR2 YFSETQ. CDR3 sequence: CASSFEGTTNEKLFF. For the CDR3, the DNA is TGCGCCAGCAGCTTCGAAGGAACAACTAATGAAAAACTGTTTTTT.

V is TRBV15 and J is TRBJ1-5; unclear D gene. Germline CDR1 and CDR2: LNHNV and YYDKDF (reference sequence). This CDR3 is built from 16 residues. V shed 1 base and J shed 0 bases, with 10 bases lying between them. CDR3 in DNA: TGTGCCACCAGCAGAGGGACCGTAGATAGCAATCAGCCCCAGCATTTT. This encodes CATSRGTVDSNQPQHF.

The chain is built from TRBV9 and TRBJ2-3; 10 nucleotides agree with TRBD2. The CDR3 length is 17 residues. The V gene's germline CDR1 is SGDLS and CDR2 YYNGEE. The V gene end was trimmed by 1 base and the J gene end by 4 bases; junction bases not matched to a gene: 9. The DNA for the CDR3 is TGTGCCAGCAGCGTATTCGATCGGACTAGCGGACCAGATACGCAGTATTTT. Its protein product is CASSVFDRTSGPDTQYF.

This clone was observed once. The genes are TRBV5-1 and TRBJ2-7; D is possibly TRBD2 (6 bases). This CDR3 has 17 amino acids. Trimming pared 2 bases from V and 4 bases from J, leaving 22 bases between. The germline V gene encodes CDR1 SGHRS and CDR2 YFSETQ. CDR3 DNA: TGCGCCAGCAGCTTTGCCGGGGGTGACTCATCAATGTACGAGCAGTACTTC. Residues: CASSFAGGDSSMYEQYF. Full variable domain (outside the CDR3, taken from reference TRBV5-1 and TRBJ2-7): KAGVTQTPRYLIKTRGQQVTLSCSPISGHRSVSWYQQTPGQGLQFLFEYFSETQRNKGNFPGRFSGRQFSNSRSEMNVSTLELGDSALYLCASSFAGGDSSMYEQYFGPGTRLTVT.

V gene TRBV5-1 combines with J gene TRBJ2-7; TRBD1 agrees at 8 bases. Germline lookup yields CDR1 SGHRS and CDR2 YFSETQ. This CDR3 is built from 15 residues. The ends lost 0 bases at V and 4 bases at J; junction bases unmatched: 6. The CDR3 nucleotides read TGCGCCAGCAGCTTGGAGCCAGGGGGCTGGTACGAGCAGTACTTC. This translates into CASSLEPGGWYEQYF.

The sample holds a few counts of this clone. V usage is TRBV30 and J usage is TRBJ1-5; tentative D call: TRBD1 (5 bases). Trimming took 2 bases from V and 4 from J, leaving 9 bases between them. This CDR3 contains 13 residues. The germline CDR1 and CDR2 sequences are GTSNPN and SVGIG (reference sequence). The CDR3 loop is CAWSSGANQPQHF. CDR3 nucleotide sequence: TGTGCCTGGAGTTCTGGGGCAAATCAGCCCCAGCATTTT.

The rearrangement joins TRBV6-5 to TRBJ1-4, with 10 bases identical to TRBD1. From germline, CDR1 is MNHEY and CDR2 SVGAGI. V shed 6 bases and J 6 bases; nucleotides not matched to a gene: 7. The length of the CDR3 is 15 residues. The CDR3 DNA reads TGTGCCAGCAGAAATTACGGGACAGGGGATGAAAAACTGTTTTTT. Translating it yields CASRNYGTGDEKLFF.

The chain links TRBV28 to TRBJ2-7; 12 nucleotides align to TRBD2. J was trimmed by 3 bases and V by 2 bases; bases with no gene match: 8. This CDR3 is built from 17 residues. From germline, CDR1 is MDHEN and CDR2 SYDVKM. The CDR3 DNA reads TGTGCCAGCAGTTTAAACCTCGGACTAGCGGGAAACTACGAGCAGTACTTC. It is translated as CASSLNLGLAGNYEQYF. Supplemented by reference TRBV28 and TRBJ2-7, the full variable domain reads DVKVTQSSRYLVKRTGEKVFLECVQDMDHENMFWYRQDPGLGLRLIYFSYDVKMKEKGDIPEGYSVSREKKERFSLILESASTNQTSMYLCASSLNLGLAGNYEQYFGPGTRLTVT.

The CDR3 sequence is CASSGRGPGEQYF. The CDR3 region has the DNA TGTGCCAGCAGCGGTCGCGGGCCGGGGGAGCAGTACTTC. The chain couples TRBV5-6 to TRBJ2-7, with D maybe TRBD2 (5 bases). This CDR3 has 13 residues. The V and J ends lost 4 bases and 7 bases respectively, with 15 bases between them. Per germline, CDR1 SGHDT and CDR2 YYEEEE.

V usage is TRBV11-3 and J usage is TRBJ2-1; D gene uncertain. The germline CDR1 and CDR2 sequences are SGHNT and YENEEA. CDR3 length: 16 amino acids. Between the trimmed V and J ends, which lost 11 bases and 3 bases, there was a span of 23 bases. The CDR3, as DNA: TGTGCCCCAGATTTGAAAGGTACTACCCACTACAATGAGCAGTTCTTC. The encoded protein is CAPDLKGTTHYNEQFF.

Concerning this clone: The sample holds other DNA sequences that translate to the same CDR3. The chain links TRBV2 to TRBJ1-2; 9 bases map to TRBD1. The ends lost 8 bases at V and 2 bases at J; junction bases unmatched: 6. The CDR3 sequence is 14 residues long. Looked up from germline, CDR1 is SNHLY and CDR2 is FYNNEI. The CDR3 sequence: CASSGDRGNYGYTF. CDR3 nucleotide sequence: TGTGCCAGCTCGGGAGACAGGGGGAACTATGGCTACACCTTC.

The rearrangement joins TRBV4-2 to TRBJ2-7, with D perhaps given as TRBD1 or TRBD2 (5 bases each). V was shortened by 5 bases and J by 0 bases, with 8 bases between the two germline ends. The CDR3 is 13 amino acids. Per the germline V gene, CDR1 is LGHNA and CDR2 is YNFKEQ. The CDR3 loop is CASSGGNSYEQYF. The CDR3 DNA is TGTGCCAGCAGCGGGGGAAACTCCTACGAGCAGTACTTC.

Written as DNA, the CDR3 is TGTGCCAGCAGTCCCCAGGGGTGGGGTAGCTCCTACGAGCAGTACTTC. Its translation: CASSPQGWGSSYEQYF. The gene calls are TRBV27 and TRBJ2-7; perhaps TRBD1 as D (6 bases). Germline V gene lookup returns CDR1 MNHEY and CDR2 SMNVEV (reference sequence). Trimming pared 5 bases from V and 0 bases from J, leaving 17 bases between. This CDR3 spans 16 amino acids.

The chain joins TRBV5-4 to TRBJ1-5; possible D gene TRBD1, 6 bases. Looked up from germline, CDR1 is SGHNT and CDR2 is YYREEE (reference sequence). CDR3 size: 13 residues. Trimming left V 4 bases short and J 4 bases short, with 9 bases between. The CDR3, as DNA: TGTGCCAGCAGCCGGGACACGAATCAGCCCCAGCATTTT. Translating gives CASSRDTNQPQHF.

The rearrangement uses TRBV5-3 and TRBJ1-5; TRBD1 matches 9 bases. TRBV5-3 is treated as an ORF (open reading frame) with a function not yet certain. The length of the CDR3 is 18 residues. Trimming removed 3 bases from V and 1 base from J; junction bases left unmatched: 11. CDR3 protein: CARSWNGQGRESNQPQHF. CDR3 nucleotide sequence: TGTGCCAGAAGCTGGAACGGACAGGGGAGGGAAAGCAATCAGCCCCAGCATTTT.

This clone was recorded only once. The J gene is TRBJ1-5, the V gene TRBV18, with D tentatively TRBD1 (5 bases). This CDR3 is 16 amino acids long. Germline CDR1 reads KGHSH; CDR2 reads LQKENI. V was shortened by 3 bases and J by 0 bases, with 12 bases between the two germline ends. The CDR3 loop is CASSPDTAHSNQPQHF. In DNA, the CDR3 is TGTGCCAGCTCACCGGACACTGCCCATAGCAATCAGCCCCAGCATTTT. Supplemented by reference TRBV18 and TRBJ1-5, the full variable domain reads NAGVMQNPRHLVRRRGQEARLRCSPMKGHSHVYWYRQLPEEGLKFMVYLQKENIIDESGMPKERFSAEFPKEGPSILRIQQVVRGDSAAYFCASSPDTAHSNQPQHFGDGTRLSIL.

This chain joins TRBV9 and TRBJ1-1; no definite D call. The CDR3 spans 14 residues. V gave up 3 bases and J gave up 0 bases, with 9 bases separating them. The germline V gene encodes CDR1 SGDLS and CDR2 YYNGEE. This CDR3 reads CASSGYSVNTEAFF. The DNA for the CDR3 is TGTGCCAGCAGCGGTTACAGCGTGAACACTGAAGCTTTCTTT.

V and J are TRBV19 and TRBJ1-1; TRBD1 agrees at 8 bases. The germline gives CDR1 LNHDA, CDR2 SQIVND (reference sequence). The CDR3 loop spans 15 amino acids. Losses at the gene ends were 6 bases for V and 1 base for J; bases not matched to a gene: 7. CDR3: CASSPTGTGNTEAFF. The CDR3 DNA is TGTGCCAGTAGCCCAACCGGGACAGGGAACACTGAAGCTTTCTTT. Full variable domain (rest looked up from reference TRBV19 and TRBJ1-1): DGGITQSPKYLFRKEGQNVTLSCEQNLNHDAMYWYRQDPGQGLRLIYYSQIVNDFQKGDIAEGYSVSREKKESFPLTVTSAQKNPTAFYLCASSPTGTGNTEAFFGQGTRLTVV.

This clone has a single count. The chain joins TRBV2 to TRBJ1-4; no definite D call. V was shortened by 4 bases and J by 1 base, with 13 bases between the two germline ends. Per germline, CDR1 SNHLY and CDR2 FYNNEI. The CDR3 has 16 amino acids. CDR3 DNA sequence: TGTGCCAGCAGTGTGATCATCTTTCGAACTAATGAAAAACTGTTTTTT. Translating it yields CASSVIIFRTNEKLFF. The full variable domain, its missing parts supplied by reference TRBV2 and TRBJ1-4, is EPEVTQTPSHQVTQMGQEVILRCVPISNHLYFYWYRQILGQKVEFLVSFYNNEISEKSEIFDDQFSVERPDGSNFTLKIRSTKLEDSAMYFCASSVIIFRTNEKLFFGSGTQLSVL.

The rearrangement uses TRBV6-1 and TRBJ2-2; 8 bases align to TRBD1. CDR1 is MNHNS, CDR2 SASEGT, per germline. With V trimmed by 6 bases and J by 4 bases, 4 bases remained unmatched. There are 14 residues in the CDR3. The CDR3 DNA sequence: TGTGCCAGCAGAGACAGGGGCCCCACCGGGGAGCTGTTTTTT. It is translated as CASRDRGPTGELFF.